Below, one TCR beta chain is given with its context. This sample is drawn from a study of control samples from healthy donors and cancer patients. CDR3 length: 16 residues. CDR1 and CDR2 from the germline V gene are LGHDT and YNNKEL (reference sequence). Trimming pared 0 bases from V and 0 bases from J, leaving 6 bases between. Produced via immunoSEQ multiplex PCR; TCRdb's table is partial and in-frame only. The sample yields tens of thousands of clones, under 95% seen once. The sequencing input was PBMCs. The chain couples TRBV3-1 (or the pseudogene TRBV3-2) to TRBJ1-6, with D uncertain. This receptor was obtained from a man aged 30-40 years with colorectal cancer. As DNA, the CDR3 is TGTGCCAGCAGCCAAGATTATAGCTCCTATAATTCACCCCTCCACTTT. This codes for CASSQDYSSYNSPLHF.